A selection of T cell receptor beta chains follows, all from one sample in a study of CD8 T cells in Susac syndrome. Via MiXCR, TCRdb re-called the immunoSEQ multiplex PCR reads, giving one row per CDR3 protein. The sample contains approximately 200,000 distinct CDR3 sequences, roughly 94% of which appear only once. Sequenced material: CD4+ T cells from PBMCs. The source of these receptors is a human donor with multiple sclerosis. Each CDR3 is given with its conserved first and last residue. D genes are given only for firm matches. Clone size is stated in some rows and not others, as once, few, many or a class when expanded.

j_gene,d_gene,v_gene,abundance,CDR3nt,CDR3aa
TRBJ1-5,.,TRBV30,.,TGTGCCTGGAGCGACGGGGGAGTAAATCAGCCCCAGCATTTT,CAWSDGGVNQPQHF
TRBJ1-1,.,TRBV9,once,TGTGCCAGCAGCGACGGCGATCGACCGCGACTAGAAGCTTTCTTT,CASSDGDRPRLEAFF
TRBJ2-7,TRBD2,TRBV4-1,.,TGCGCCAGCAGCTTGCGACTAGCGGGAAGTAGCCACGAGCAGTACTTC,CASSLRLAGSSHEQYF
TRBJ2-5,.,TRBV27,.,TGTGCCAGCTATGCTCCGGGGGGCGGGGAGACCCAGTACTTC,CASYAPGGGETQYF
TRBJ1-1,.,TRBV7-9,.,TGTGCCAGCAGCTTAAGATCTGAAGCTTTCTTT,CASSLRSEAFF
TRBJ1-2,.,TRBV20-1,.,TGCAGTGCCGGCGGGAGGGCTCGTAATGGCTACACCTTC,CSAGGRARNGYTF
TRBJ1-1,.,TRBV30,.,TGTGCCTGGACCCGACCCGAAGGGCAGGGATGGCCGAACACTGAAGCTTTCTTT,CAWTRPEGQGWPNTEAFF
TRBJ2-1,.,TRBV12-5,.,TGTGCTAGTGGTTTGGATACAGCCTACAATGAGCAGTTCTTC,CASGLDTAYNEQFF
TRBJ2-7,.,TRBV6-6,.,TGTGCCAGCAGTCAAGGACAGATCCTTAGCTACGAGCAGTACTTC,CASSQGQILSYEQYF
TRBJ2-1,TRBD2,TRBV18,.,TGTGCCAGCTCACCACTGGGACTAGCCCCAGGAAATGAGCAGTTCTTC,CASSPLGLAPGNEQFF
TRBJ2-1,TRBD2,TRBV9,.,TGTGCCAGCAGCACTAGCGGGGGCTTCTACAATGAGCAGTTCTTC,CASSTSGGFYNEQFF
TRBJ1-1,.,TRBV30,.,TGTGCCTGGAGTGTAAGGCCTATGGGTGAAGCTTTCTTT,CAWSVRPMGEAFF
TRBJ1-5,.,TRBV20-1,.,TGCAGTGCTTTAATAGAAGGCAATCAGCCCCAGCATTTT,CSALIEGNQPQHF
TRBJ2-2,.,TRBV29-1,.,TGCAGCGTTTCAGGGGGGCTAACCGGGGAGCTGTTTTTT,CSVSGGLTGELFF
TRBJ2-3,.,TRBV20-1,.,TGCAGTGCCACCCGGATTGGGGATACGCAGTATTTT,CSATRIGDTQYF
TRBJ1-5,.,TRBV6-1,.,TGTGCCAGCGTAACTGACGGAGCGGGACAGCCCCAGCATTTT,CASVTDGAGQPQHF
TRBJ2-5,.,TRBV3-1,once,TGTGCCAGCAGCTTCGTTGGAGAGACCCAGTACTTC,CASSFVGETQYF
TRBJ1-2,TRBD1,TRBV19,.,TGTGCCAGTAGTGGTGGACAGGGGGCACGAGGCTACACCTTC,CASSGGQGARGYTF
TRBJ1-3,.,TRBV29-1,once,TGCAGCGTTGCCGCGGGATTCTCTGGAAACACCATATATTTT,CSVAAGFSGNTIYF
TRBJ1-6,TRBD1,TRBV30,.,TGTGCCTGGAGTTCCCAGGGACAGGGGAATTCACCCCTCCACTTT,CAWSSQGQGNSPLHF
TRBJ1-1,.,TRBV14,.,TGTGCCAGCAGCCAAGAGAGGTGGGCTGAAGCTTTCTTT,CASSQERWAEAFF
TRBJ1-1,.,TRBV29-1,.,TGCAGCGTTGTTACAGGGAGTGGGGACACTGAAGCTTTCTTT,CSVVTGSGDTEAFF
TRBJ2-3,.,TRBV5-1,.,TGCGCCAGCAGCTCCGGACAAAGCACAGATACGCAGTATTTT,CASSSGQSTDTQYF
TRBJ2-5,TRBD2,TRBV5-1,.,TGCGCCAGCAGCTCACAGGGACTAGCGAGACAAGAGACCCAGTACTTC,CASSSQGLARQETQYF
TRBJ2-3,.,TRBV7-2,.,TGTGCCAGCAGCTCTTGGGGGGGCCGCACAGATACGCAGTATTTT,CASSSWGGRTDTQYF
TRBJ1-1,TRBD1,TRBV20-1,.,TGCAGTGCTAGAGGACGGACAGGGGGCACTGAAGCTTTCTTT,CSARGRTGGTEAFF
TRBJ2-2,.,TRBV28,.,TGTGCCAGCAGCGCGAGGGGGTACACCGGGGAGCTGTTTTTT,CASSARGYTGELFF
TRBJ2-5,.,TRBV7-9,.,TGTGCCAGCAGCTTAAACAGACAAGAGACCCAGTACTTC,CASSLNRQETQYF
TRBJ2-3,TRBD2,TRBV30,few,TGTGCCTGGACTCTACTCGGGGGGGGAGATACGCAGTATTTT,CAWTLLGGGDTQYF
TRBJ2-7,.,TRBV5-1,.,TGCGCCAGCAGCGGGACCTCCTACGAGCAGTACTTC,CASSGTSYEQYF
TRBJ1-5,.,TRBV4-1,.,TGCGCCAGCAGCCAAGACCTAAGGCAGCCCCAGCATTTT,CASSQDLRQPQHF
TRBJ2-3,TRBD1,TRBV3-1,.,TGTGCCAGCAGCCACGATCGGACAGGGTCAGATACGCAGTATTTT,CASSHDRTGSDTQYF